This passage covers 28 T cell receptor beta chains from one sample sequenced in a study of blood T cell repertoires in COVID-19. Sequencing used immunoSEQ multiplex PCR; TCRdb keeps in-frame clones, though not all of them. Of over 100,000 clones in the sample, around 88% were seen once. Sequencing was carried out using peripheral blood. These receptor sequences come from a man in his fifties or sixties with COVID-19, enrolled during active disease.

The chain is built from TRBV18 and TRBJ1-3, with D possibly TRBD1 on 6 matching bases. Germline lookup yields CDR1 KGHSH and CDR2 LQKENI. The CDR3 has 16 amino acids. Trimming pared 0 bases from V and 4 bases from J, leaving 13 bases between. CDR3 amino acids: CASSPPRGGRGNTIYF. As DNA, the CDR3 is TGTGCCAGCTCACCACCGCGAGGGGGAAGAGGAAACACCATATATTTT.

The chain joins TRBV24-1 to TRBJ1-1; TRBD1 aligns across 11 bases. The trim removed 3 bases at V and 5 bases at J, leaving 7 bases unmatched. The CDR3 loop spans 16 amino acids. In germline, CDR1 is KGHDR, CDR2 SFDVKD. CDR3 sequence reads: CATSDTGQGASTEAFF. The DNA of the CDR3 is TGTGCCACCAGTGATACCGGACAGGGGGCGAGTACTGAAGCTTTCTTT.

V and J are TRBV18 and TRBJ1-2; TRBD1 agrees at 10 bases. The trim removed 6 bases at V and 5 bases at J, leaving 6 bases unmatched. CDR1 and CDR2 (germline): KGHSH, LQKENI. CDR3 size: 14 residues. The CDR3 loop reads CASSHGTGDYGYTF. The CDR3 DNA is TGTGCCAGCTCCCACGGGACAGGGGATTATGGCTACACCTTC.

The chain combines TRBV5-6 with TRBJ1-3; D not resolved. Trimming stripped 3 bases from V and 4 bases from J, with 20 bases between. The length of the CDR3 is 17 residues. Germline V gene data show CDR1 as SGHDT and CDR2 as YYEEEE. The CDR3 loop reads CASSSILEGMSGNTIYF. For the CDR3, the DNA is TGTGCCAGCAGCTCAATCCTGGAGGGTATGTCGGGAAACACCATATATTTT.

The rearrangement uses TRBV30 and TRBJ1-4; TRBD1 matches 7 bases. Germline loops: CDR1 GTSNPN, CDR2 SVGIG (reference sequence). The CDR3 spans 15 residues. J was trimmed by 7 bases and V by 1 base; bases with no gene match: 9. CDR3 sequence: CAWSDPTGLVEKLFF. The CDR3, as DNA: TGTGCCTGGAGTGACCCGACAGGGTTGGTTGAAAAACTGTTTTTT.

The V and J genes are TRBV5-6 and TRBJ2-1; 10 positions match TRBD2. The CDR3 extends over 17 amino acids. Germline CDR1 and CDR2: SGHDT and YYEEEE. J lost 3 bases, V lost 2 bases, and 8 bases had no gene match. The CDR3 loop reads CASSLSRTSGNYNEQFF. CDR3 bases: TGTGCCAGCAGCTTATCCCGGACTAGCGGAAACTACAATGAGCAGTTCTTC.

The chain has TRBV9 and TRBJ1-6, with D tentatively TRBD1 (6 bases). V lost 3 bases, J lost 11 bases, and 15 bases lay in between. CDR3 length: 14 amino acids. Germline V gene data show CDR1 as SGDLS and CDR2 as YYNGEE. CDR3 protein: CASSEQGSGTPLHF. The CDR3 DNA follows: TGTGCCAGCAGCGAACAGGGTTCGGGAACACCCCTCCACTTT.

V usage is TRBV18 and J usage is TRBJ2-7, with 8 nucleotides matching TRBD2. Germline trimming cut 5 bases from V and 5 bases from J; bases unmatched to any gene: 8. CDR3 length equals 14 residues. Germline lookup yields CDR1 KGHSH and CDR2 LQKENI. The CDR3 sequence: CASSSPPGGDEQYF. The CDR3 nucleotides are TGTGCCAGCTCATCGCCCCCCGGGGGGGACGAGCAGTACTTC.

This chain connects TRBV2 to TRBJ2-7; 7 bases align to TRBD1. CDR1 and CDR2 from the germline V gene are SNHLY and FYNNEI. This CDR3 comprises 16 residues. The ends lost 0 bases at V and 5 bases at J; junction bases unmatched: 10. In nucleotides, the CDR3 is TGTGCCAGCAGTGAAGCCACATCGGGACAGCTACACGAGCAGTACTTC. Translation: CASSEATSGQLHEQYF.

The chain carries TRBV6-1 and TRBJ2-5, with TRBD2 as a possible D gene (6 bases). V lost 1 base, J lost 2 bases, and 11 bases lay in between. The CDR3 has 15 amino acids. Germline values: CDR1 MNHNS, CDR2 SASEGT. The CDR3 coding sequence is TGTGCCAGCAGTGAAGACGGGACTTTTCAAGAGACCCAGTACTTC. It codes for CASSEDGTFQETQYF.

A few counts support this clone. The chain couples TRBV12-3 or TRBV12-4 to TRBJ1-1, with no clear D. V dropped 6 bases and J dropped 4 bases, with 6 bases sitting between them. CDR3 length: 11 residues. The DNA of the CDR3 is TGTGCCAGCAGATATCGCACTGAAGCTTTCTTT. It is translated as CASRYRTEAFF.

The chain is built from TRBV25-1 and TRBJ2-1, with 10 bases fitting TRBD2. The CDR3 has 13 amino acids. Trimming took 7 bases from V and 9 from J; bases not matched to a gene: 6. Germline-derived CDR1 and CDR2 are MGHDK and SYGVNS. This CDR3 reads CASKAGGPLEQFF. CDR3 bases: TGTGCCAGCAAAGCGGGGGGGCCGCTTGAGCAGTTCTTC.

This chain connects TRBV3-1 (or the pseudogene TRBV3-2) to TRBJ2-2; D gene uncertain. V lost 6 bases to trimming and J lost 0 bases, with 5 bases between them. The CDR3 totals 13 residues. Germline loops: CDR1 LGHDT, CDR2 YNNKEL (reference sequence). DNA of the CDR3: TGTGCCAGCAGAGAGACGAACACCGGGGAGCTGTTTTTT. It encodes CASRETNTGELFF.

V and J are TRBV27 and TRBJ1-2; D might be TRBD1 (5 bases). From germline, CDR1 is MNHEY and CDR2 SMNVEV (reference sequence). V shed 8 bases and J shed 4 bases, with 17 bases lying between them. The CDR3 is 14 amino acids. The CDR3 is CASQDSGPGYGYTF. CDR3 bases: TGTGCCAGCCAAGACAGCGGGCCTGGCTATGGCTACACCTTC.

V usage is TRBV7-8 and J usage is TRBJ1-2, with D perhaps TRBD1 (5 bases). CDR3 length: 13 residues. The germline CDR1 and CDR2 sequences are SGHVS and FQNEAQ. Trimming removed 4 bases from V and 6 bases from J, with 12 bases in between. CDR3 residues: CASSYRIVDGYTF. In DNA form, the CDR3 reads TGTGCCAGCAGCTACAGGATCGTGGATGGCTACACCTTC. Filled out from reference TRBV7-8 and TRBJ1-2, the complete variable domain reads GAGVSQSPRYKVAKRGQDVALRCDPISGHVSLFWYQQALGQGPEFLTYFQNEAQLDKSGLPSDRFFAERPEGSVSTLKIQRTQQEDSAVYLCASSYRIVDGYTFGSGTRLTVV.

This clone was observed many times. The chain carries TRBV3-1 (or the pseudogene TRBV3-2) and TRBJ1-1; D might be TRBD1 (6 bases). Trimming pared 0 bases from V and 6 bases from J, leaving 11 bases between. Germline-derived CDR1 and CDR2 are LGHDT and YNNKEL (reference sequence). The CDR3 consists of 14 residues. The CDR3 nucleotides read TGTGCCAGCAGCCAAGATATATACAGGGCTGAAGCTTTCTTT. It yields the protein CASSQDIYRAEAFF.

This chain links TRBV9 with TRBJ2-6; tentative D call: TRBD2 (5 bases). Germline V lookup: CDR1 SGDLS, CDR2 YYNGEE. This CDR3 region has 16 residues. The V end was cut by 4 bases, the J end by 1 base, with 12 bases between. Here the CDR3 reads CASSHERTSGANVLTF. The CDR3 DNA follows: TGTGCCAGCAGCCATGAAAGGACTTCTGGGGCCAACGTCCTGACTTTC.

This clone has only one observation. The chain employs TRBV19 and TRBJ1-2; 7 bases map to TRBD1. The CDR3 length is 14 residues. V was pared by 4 bases and J by 8 bases, with 10 bases of the junction left unmatched. CDR1 and CDR2 (germline): LNHDA, SQIVND (reference sequence). The CDR3 loop reads CASSRTGREKGYTF. The DNA of the CDR3 is TGTGCCAGTAGTAGGACAGGAAGGGAGAAAGGCTACACCTTC.

This rearrangement joins TRBV6-5 to TRBJ1-2; the match to TRBD1 covers 7 bases. V shed 0 bases and J 8 bases; nucleotides not matched to a gene: 3. CDR1 is MNHEY, CDR2 SVGAGI, per germline. This CDR3 is built from 13 residues. The CDR3 protein is CASSYSQGGGYTF. CDR3 nucleotides: TGTGCCAGCAGTTACTCCCAGGGGGGAGGCTACACCTTC.

The chain recombines TRBV6-1 with TRBJ1-5, with TRBD1 matching over 7 bases. The CDR3 loop spans 15 amino acids. J lost 4 bases, V lost 7 bases, and 10 bases had no gene match. Germline V lookup: CDR1 MNHNS, CDR2 SASEGT. The CDR3 loop reads CASTRGTRSNQPQHF. As DNA, the CDR3 is TGTGCCAGCACCAGGGGGACTAGGTCGAATCAGCCCCAGCATTTT.

The chain links TRBV13 to TRBJ1-2; 7 nucleotides match TRBD1. The CDR3 consists of 15 residues. CDR1 is PRHDT, CDR2 FYEKMQ, per germline (reference sequence). The V gene end was trimmed by 5 bases and the J gene end by 4 bases; junction bases not matched to a gene: 10. CDR3 amino acids: CASSAGQLNTYGYTF. For the CDR3, the DNA is TGTGCCAGCAGCGCGGGACAGCTAAATACCTATGGCTACACCTTC.

The sample holds one count of this clone. This chain joins TRBV7-2 and TRBJ1-1; no clear D. The germline V and J ends were trimmed by 4 bases and 1 base, with 10 bases remaining between them. The CDR3 is 14 amino acids. Germline assignment: CDR1 SGHTA and CDR2 FQGNSA. CDR3 in DNA: TGTGCCAGCAGCTCCCTGGGGAGGAACACTGAAGCTTTCTTT. It translates to CASSSLGRNTEAFF.

The chain is built from TRBV10-1 and TRBJ2-5; TRBD2 aligns across 9 bases. With V trimmed by 6 bases and J by 4 bases, 9 bases remained unmatched. The germline CDR1 and CDR2 sequences are WNHNN and SYGVQD (reference sequence). This CDR3 spans 15 amino acids. The CDR3 reads CASSDRGGAGETQYF. The DNA for the CDR3 is TGCGCCAGCAGCGACCGCGGGGGGGCCGGAGAGACCCAGTACTTC.

The gene calls are TRBV19 and TRBJ2-1; D is possibly TRBD1 (6 bases). The CDR3 has 16 amino acids. In germline, CDR1 is LNHDA, CDR2 SQIVND (reference sequence). The V gene lost 1 base and the J gene lost 8 bases, with 18 bases spanning the gap. The CDR3 loop is CASSIGEQGLIDEQFF. CDR3 DNA: TGTGCCAGTAGTATAGGGGAACAGGGTCTTATCGATGAGCAGTTCTTC.

The J gene is TRBJ2-1, the V gene TRBV18, with D tentatively TRBD1 (6 bases). Germline CDR1 KGHSH, CDR2 LQKENI. V was cut by 2 bases and J by 8 bases, with 13 bases left in between. The CDR3 is 14 residues long. In DNA form, the CDR3 reads TGTGCCAGCTCACCATACGACAGGCAGGATGAGCAGTTCTTC. Its translation: CASSPYDRQDEQFF.

The chain carries TRBV23-1 and TRBJ1-3, with 10 bases fitting TRBD1. TRBV23-1 falls under the ORF class, with uncertain function. The V and J ends lost 8 bases and 0 bases, in that order; junction bases with no gene match: 13. This CDR3 is 18 amino acids long. The CDR3 loop is CASGPSGTGAFSGNTIYF. The CDR3, as DNA: TGCGCCAGCGGACCGAGTGGGACAGGGGCTTTCTCTGGAAACACCATATATTTT.

J is TRBJ1-1 and V is TRBV9; D possibly corresponds to TRBD1 (6 bases). The CDR3 consists of 15 residues. Germline CDR1 reads SGDLS; CDR2 reads YYNGEE. Trimming took 4 bases from V and 1 from J, leaving 14 bases between them. CDR3 amino acids: CASSIRPGQNTEAFF. In DNA form, the CDR3 reads TGTGCCAGCAGCATCCGGCCGGGACAGAACACTGAAGCTTTCTTT.

The chain has TRBV5-1 and TRBJ2-3; a possible D gene is TRBD1 (6 bases). CDR1 is SGHRS, CDR2 YFSETQ, per germline. V was trimmed by 2 bases and J by 4 bases, leaving 14 bases between them. The CDR3 runs to 15 residues. CDR3 in amino acids: CASSFSTQGSDTQYF. CDR3 sequence (DNA): TGCGCCAGCAGCTTTTCCACACAGGGCTCAGATACGCAGTATTTT.